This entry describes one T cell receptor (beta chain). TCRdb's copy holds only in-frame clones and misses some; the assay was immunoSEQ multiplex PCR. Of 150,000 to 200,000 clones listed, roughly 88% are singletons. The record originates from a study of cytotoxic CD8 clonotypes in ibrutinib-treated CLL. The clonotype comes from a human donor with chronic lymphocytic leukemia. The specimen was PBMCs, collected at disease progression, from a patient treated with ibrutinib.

The CDR3 spells CATRPGQGRGEQYF. DNA for the CDR3: TGTGCCACCAGGCCGGGACAGGGTCGTGGCGAGCAGTACTTC. The chain couples TRBV15 to TRBJ2-7, with 9 positions matching TRBD1. There are 14 residues in the CDR3. J was trimmed by 6 bases and V by 6 bases; bases with no gene match: 9. Germline loops: CDR1 LNHNV, CDR2 YYDKDF (reference sequence).